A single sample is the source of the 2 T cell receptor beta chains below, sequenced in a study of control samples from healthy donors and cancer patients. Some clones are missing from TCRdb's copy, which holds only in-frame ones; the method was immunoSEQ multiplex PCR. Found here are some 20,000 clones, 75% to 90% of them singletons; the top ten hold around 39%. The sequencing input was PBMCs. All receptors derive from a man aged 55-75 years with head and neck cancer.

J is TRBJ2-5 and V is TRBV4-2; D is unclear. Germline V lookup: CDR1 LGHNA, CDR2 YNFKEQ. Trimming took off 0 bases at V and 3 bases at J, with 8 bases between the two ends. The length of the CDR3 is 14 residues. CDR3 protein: CASSQDTREETQYF. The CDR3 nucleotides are TGTGCCAGCAGCCAAGATACCCGGGAAGAGACCCAGTACTTC.

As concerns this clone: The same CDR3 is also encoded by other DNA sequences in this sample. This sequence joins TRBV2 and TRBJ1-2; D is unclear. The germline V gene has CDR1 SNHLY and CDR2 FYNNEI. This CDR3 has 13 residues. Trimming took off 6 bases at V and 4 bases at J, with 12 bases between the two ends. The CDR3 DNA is TGTGCCAGCAGCCTCAGGTGGGCCTATGGCTACACCTTC. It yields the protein CASSLRWAYGYTF.